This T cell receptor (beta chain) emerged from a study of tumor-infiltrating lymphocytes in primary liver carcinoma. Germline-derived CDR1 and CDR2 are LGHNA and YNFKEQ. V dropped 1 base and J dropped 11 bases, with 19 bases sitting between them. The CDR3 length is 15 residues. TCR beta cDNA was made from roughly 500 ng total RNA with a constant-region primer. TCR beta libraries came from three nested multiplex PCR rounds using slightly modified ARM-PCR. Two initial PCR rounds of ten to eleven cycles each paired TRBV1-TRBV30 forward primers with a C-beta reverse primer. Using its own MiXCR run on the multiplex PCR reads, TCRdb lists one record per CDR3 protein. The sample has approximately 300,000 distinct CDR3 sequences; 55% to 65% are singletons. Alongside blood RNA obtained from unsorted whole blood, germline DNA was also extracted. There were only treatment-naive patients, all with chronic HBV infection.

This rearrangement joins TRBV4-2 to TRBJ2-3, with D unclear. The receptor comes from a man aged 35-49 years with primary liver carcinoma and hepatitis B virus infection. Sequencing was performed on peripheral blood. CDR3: CASSQGSAGANMQYF. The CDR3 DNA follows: TGTGCCAGCAGCCAAGGGTCCGCAGGCGCAAATATGCAGTATTTT.